The clone carrying this T cell receptor beta chain was seen many times. TCRdb reprocessed the RACE reads with MiXCR, giving one entry per CDR3 protein. This table has around 120,000 distinct CDR3 sequences, around an eighth appearing once. Germline V lookup: CDR1 MNHEY, CDR2 SVGAGI. The CDR3 contains 11 residues. V shed 7 bases and J shed 4 bases, with 6 bases lying between them. The data were obtained in a study of human T cells and chemical hapten exposure. Time point meaning: pre-sensitization, week 0. Documented treatment: therapeutic diphenylcyclopropenone sensitization with weekly scalp DPC. The specimen was whole blood, collected in connection with sensitization to the hapten diphenylcyclopropenone (DPC). The chain recombines TRBV6-5 with TRBJ2-3; D is perhaps TRBD2 (5 bases). This receptor was identified in a woman under 30 with alopecia areata. Some clones in this sample may be carry-over from other donors' samples. The CDR3 DNA sequence: TGTGCCAGCAAGAGGGCAGATACGCAGTATTTT. Translated: CASKRADTQYF.